What follows are 28 T cell receptor beta chains derived from one specimen sequenced in a study of blood T cell repertoires in COVID-19. Clones were read by immunoSEQ multiplex PCR, and TCRdb kept only the in-frame ones, dropping some. The table shows 100,000 to 120,000 clones, with about four fifths occurring only once. Material for sequencing was peripheral blood. The receptors were gathered from a middle-aged woman with acute or convalescent COVID-19.

The chain links TRBV5-4 to TRBJ2-1; D possibly corresponds to TRBD2 (5 bases). This CDR3 comprises 15 residues. Germline V lookup: CDR1 SGHNT, CDR2 YYREEE (reference sequence). V gave up 4 bases and J gave up 0 bases, with 11 bases separating them. The CDR3 nucleotides are TGTGCCAGCAGCCTGGACTCGAGCTCCTACAATGAGCAGTTCTTC. Protein: CASSLDSSSYNEQFF. Combining the CDR3 with reference TRBV5-4 and TRBJ2-1 gives the whole variable domain ETGVTQSPTHLIKTRGQQVTLRCSSQSGHNTVSWYQQALGQGPQFIFQYYREEENGRGNFPPRFSGLQFPNYSSELNVNALELDDSALYLCASSLDSSSYNEQFFGPGTRLTVL.

The J gene is TRBJ1-5, the V gene TRBV6-5; D uncertain. This CDR3 has 13 amino acids. V was trimmed by 10 bases and J by 6 bases, leaving 16 bases between them. Germline CDR1 reads MNHEY; CDR2 reads SVGAGI. DNA of the CDR3: TGTGCCACGCGACGGTCAACTAGTCAGCCCCAGCATTTT. Its protein product is CATRRSTSQPQHF.

The chain has TRBV24-1 and TRBJ2-1; D is ambiguous. The CDR3 contains 16 residues. Trimming took 0 bases from V and 0 from J, leaving 8 bases between them. CDR1 is KGHDR, CDR2 SFDVKD, per germline. The CDR3 region is CATSDLSASSYNEQFF. The CDR3 DNA follows: TGTGCCACCAGTGATTTGTCGGCTAGCTCCTACAATGAGCAGTTCTTC.

CDR3 residues: CASSVLAEPGELFF. The CDR3 nucleotides read TGTGCCAGCAGCGTCCTAGCCGAGCCCGGGGAGCTGTTTTTT. The V and J genes are TRBV9 and TRBJ2-2; tentatively, D is TRBD2 (5 bases). The CDR3 covers 14 residues. Trimming shortened V by 2 bases and J by 6 bases, and 11 bases separated the two germline ends. CDR1 is SGDLS and CDR2 is YYNGEE in the germline V gene.

The chain couples TRBV4-1 to TRBJ1-2, with 10 bases that match TRBD1. Trimming at V came to 4 bases and at J to 7 bases, leaving 9 bases not matched to a gene. CDR3 length: 15 residues. Germline CDR1 reads MGHRA; CDR2 reads YSYEKL. The CDR3 sequence: CASSPLTGGFGGYTF. CDR3 coding DNA: TGCGCCAGCAGCCCATTGACAGGGGGCTTTGGTGGCTACACCTTC.

CDR3 in amino acids: CASSLWDRENTEAFF. CDR3 sequence (DNA): TGTGCCAGCAGTTTATGGGACAGGGAGAACACTGAAGCTTTCTTT. The rearrangement uses TRBV27 and TRBJ1-1; the match to TRBD1 covers 9 bases. This CDR3 has 15 amino acids. V gave up 1 base and J gave up 1 base; unmatched junction bases: 1. The germline V gene has CDR1 MNHEY and CDR2 SMNVEV (reference sequence).

V usage is TRBV21-1 and J usage is TRBJ2-1; TRBD2, the table's D call, was not compared with the DNA. TRBV21-1 is a pseudogene locus. This CDR3 has 19 amino acids. The CDR3 sequence: CASSPLVGLRGGAATEQFF. In nucleotides, the CDR3 is TGTGCCAGCAGCCCCCTTGTGGGGTTGAGAGGGGGGGCAGCTACTGAGCAGTTCTTC.

A remark on this clone: This specimen includes other DNA sequences encoding the same CDR3. The genes are TRBV15 and TRBJ1-6; D might be TRBD1 (5 bases). The CDR3 has 14 amino acids. Trimming left V 1 base short and J 8 bases short, with 9 bases between. Germline lookup yields CDR1 LNHNV and CDR2 YYDKDF (reference sequence). CDR3 nucleotides: TGTGCCACCAGCAGAGGGCAGGGTGATTCACCCCTCCACTTT. It specifies CATSRGQGDSPLHF.

The CDR3 is CASSQGLGARNYGYTF. In nucleotides, the CDR3 is TGTGCCAGCAGCCAAGGACTGGGGGCGCGGAACTATGGCTACACCTTC. The rearrangement joins TRBV3-1 (or the pseudogene TRBV3-2) to TRBJ1-2; D possibly corresponds to TRBD1 (6 bases). The V end lost 1 base, the J end lost 2 bases, and 14 bases lay between the germline ends. Germline loops: CDR1 LGHDT, CDR2 YNNKEL (reference sequence). The CDR3 spans 16 residues.

V gene TRBV27 combines with J gene TRBJ2-1; 7 positions match TRBD1. Unmatched junction bases numbered 3, after V lost 4 bases and J lost 0 bases. Germline values: CDR1 MNHEY, CDR2 SMNVEV (reference sequence). The CDR3 spans 15 residues. Here the CDR3 DNA reads TGTGCCAGCAGTTGGGACAGATTCTCCTACAATGAGCAGTTCTTC. Amino acid sequence: CASSWDRFSYNEQFF.

The V and J genes are TRBV5-6 and TRBJ2-1, with TRBD2 as a possible D gene (7 bases). The CDR3 contains 15 residues. The germline V gene encodes CDR1 SGHDT and CDR2 YYEEEE. Trimming left V 2 bases short and J 9 bases short, with 18 bases between. CDR3 protein: CASSLGGGVISEQFF. CDR3 nucleotide sequence: TGTGCCAGCAGCTTAGGAGGGGGGGTTATCAGTGAGCAGTTCTTC. Full variable domain (missing parts from reference TRBV5-6 and TRBJ2-1): DAGVTQSPTHLIKTRGQQVTLRCSPKSGHDTVSWYQQALGQGPQFIFQYYEEEERQRGNFPDRFSGHQFPNYSSELNVNALLLGDSALYLCASSLGGGVISEQFFGPGTRLTVL.

The chain carries TRBV11-2 and TRBJ2-3, with 11 bases fitting TRBD2. Unmatched junction bases numbered 5, after V lost 5 bases and J lost 4 bases. Germline-derived CDR1 and CDR2 are SGHAT and FQNNGV. There are 15 residues in the CDR3. The CDR3 DNA follows: TGTGCCAGCAGCCGTAGCGGGGGGGGAGCAGATACGCAGTATTTT. Its translation: CASSRSGGGADTQYF. The full variable domain, rest sourced from reference TRBV11-2 and TRBJ2-3, is EAGVAQSPRYKIIEKRQSVAFWCNPISGHATLYWYQQILGQGPKLLIQFQNNGVVDDSQLPKDRFSAERLKGVDSTLKIQPAKLEDSAVYLCASSRSGGGADTQYFGPGTRLTVL.

The chain is built from TRBV6-1 and TRBJ2-1; 11 nucleotides match TRBD2. The CDR3 is made up of 15 amino acids. V shed 3 bases and J 4 bases; nucleotides not matched to a gene: 2. Germline V lookup: CDR1 MNHNS, CDR2 SASEGT. The CDR3, as DNA: TGTGCCAGCAGTGACGGGACTAGCGGTTACAATGAGCAGTTCTTC. Residues: CASSDGTSGYNEQFF.

The genes are TRBV5-1 and TRBJ1-1; D is ambiguous. V was clipped by 0 bases and J by 1 base, with 10 bases between them. The CDR3 is made up of 15 amino acids. Per germline, CDR1 SGHRS and CDR2 YFSETQ. CDR3 coding DNA: TGCGCCAGCAGCTTGGGACCCTTAGCGAACACTGAAGCTTTCTTT. It codes for CASSLGPLANTEAFF.

The chain has TRBV4-1 and TRBJ1-2; D not resolved. This CDR3 contains 11 residues. Germline CDR1 MGHRA, CDR2 YSYEKL. Between the trimmed V and J ends, which lost 2 bases and 10 bases, there was a span of 8 bases. CDR3 sequence reads: CASSQMRDYTF. The CDR3 bases are TGCGCCAGCAGCCAAATGCGGGACTACACCTTC.

This sequence joins TRBV28 and TRBJ1-6; 8 bases are a match to TRBD1. J gave up 12 bases and V 8 bases, and 12 bases lay outside the gene matches. The CDR3 sequence is 14 residues long. The V gene's germline CDR1 is MDHEN and CDR2 SYDVKM. The CDR3 DNA reads TGTGCCAGCCGCACCGGGACAGGAGTAAGACCCCTCCACTTT. Translation: CASRTGTGVRPLHF.

This chain joins TRBV2 and TRBJ1-2; a weak D match, TRBD1 (6 bases). CDR3 length equals 13 residues. Germline V gene sequence: CDR1 SNHLY, CDR2 FYNNEI. V was clipped by 2 bases and J by 4 bases, with 8 bases between them. In nucleotides, the CDR3 is TGTGCCAGCAGTGAACAGGGGACCTATGGCTACACCTTC. Residues: CASSEQGTYGYTF.

V is TRBV7-9 and J is TRBJ2-3; 8 nucleotides match TRBD2. The V gene end was trimmed by 5 bases and the J gene end by 5 bases; junction bases not matched to a gene: 6. Germline-derived CDR1 and CDR2 are SEHNR and FQNEAQ (reference sequence). The CDR3 is 14 amino acids. CDR3 coding DNA: TGTGCCAGCAGCCAAACTAGCGGAAAAGATACGCAGTATTTT. Translated: CASSQTSGKDTQYF.

This chain connects TRBV7-8 to TRBJ2-3, with D maybe TRBD2 (6 bases). The ends were cut back, 5 bases at V and 4 bases at J, with 13 bases in the middle. This CDR3 is 14 amino acids long. The V gene's germline CDR1 is SGHVS and CDR2 FQNEAQ. This CDR3 reads CASSRGLQADTQYF. CDR3 bases: TGTGCCAGCAGCCGGGGACTGCAAGCAGATACGCAGTATTTT.

V gene TRBV30 combines with J gene TRBJ1-1; D unclear. This CDR3 contains 11 residues. V was trimmed by 5 bases and J by 1 base, leaving 5 bases between them. The germline V gene has CDR1 GTSNPN and CDR2 SVGIG (reference sequence). CDR3 nucleotides: TGTGCCTGGGGGCCGAACACTGAAGCTTTCTTT. Protein: CAWGPNTEAFF.

The V call is TRBV10-1, the J call TRBJ1-2; D uncertain. The CDR3 is 13 residues long. Germline loops: CDR1 WNHNN, CDR2 SYGVQD (reference sequence). The germline V and J ends were trimmed by 0 bases and 6 bases, with 8 bases remaining between them. CDR3 DNA: TGCGCCAGCAGTGAGTCCCTAACTCATGGCTACACCTTC. Translating gives CASSESLTHGYTF.

The gene calls are TRBV6-1 and TRBJ1-3; 7 nucleotides align to TRBD1. From germline, CDR1 is MNHNS and CDR2 SASEGT. After removal of 2 bases from V and 4 bases from J, the junction contained 8 bases not matched to a gene. This CDR3 is built from 16 residues. The CDR3 loop is CASSEIATGRGNTIYF. CDR3 bases: TGTGCCAGCAGTGAAATCGCGACAGGGCGAGGAAACACCATATATTTT.

The chain has TRBV7-8 and TRBJ2-7; the D gene is possibly TRBD1 (5 bases). This CDR3 contains 13 residues. Trimming took 1 base from V and 4 from J, leaving 8 bases between them. Germline CDR1 and CDR2: SGHVS and FQNEAQ. The CDR3 bases are TGTGCCAGCAGCTTAGGACAGCTATACGAGCAGTACTTC. It specifies CASSLGQLYEQYF.

This chain joins TRBV6-5 and TRBJ1-1, with 7 bases matching TRBD1. CDR1 and CDR2 from the germline V gene are MNHEY and SVGAGI. After removal of 7 bases from V and 5 bases from J, the junction contained 10 bases not matched to a gene. The CDR3 is made up of 14 amino acids. This CDR3 is CASTLDRARTEAFF. The CDR3 nucleotides read TGTGCCAGCACCCTCGACAGGGCCAGGACTGAAGCTTTCTTT.

V and J are TRBV28 and TRBJ1-6; D perhaps matches TRBD1 (6 bases). The V gene lost 10 bases and the J gene lost 6 bases, with 19 bases spanning the gap. Germline V gene lookup returns CDR1 MDHEN and CDR2 SYDVKM. The CDR3 length is 15 residues. CDR3 region: CATALRAGANSPLHF. DNA for the CDR3: TGTGCCACAGCACTCCGGGCAGGGGCTAATTCACCCCTCCACTTT.

The CDR3 region has the DNA TGTGCCAGCAGCTTAGTATCCGGGGGGCCGGGCAGCTCCTACGAGCAGTACTTC. Translating it yields CASSLVSGGPGSSYEQYF. The V and J genes are TRBV7-2 and TRBJ2-7; D perhaps matches TRBD2 (7 bases). The germline V gene encodes CDR1 SGHTA and CDR2 FQGNSA. The CDR3 totals 18 residues. Trimming pared 1 base from V and 0 bases from J, leaving 19 bases between.

The chain's CDR3 is CASSSKLAGENNEQFF. In nucleotides, the CDR3 is TGCGCCAGCAGCTCAAAACTAGCGGGGGAAAACAATGAGCAGTTCTTC. The rearrangement uses TRBV5-1 and TRBJ2-1; 11 positions agree with TRBD2. After removal of 3 bases from V and 5 bases from J, the junction contained 7 bases not matched to a gene. The CDR3 is made up of 16 amino acids. CDR1 and CDR2 (germline): SGHRS, YFSETQ.

The rearrangement links TRBV28 to TRBJ2-2; 9 bases line up with TRBD1. Germline trimming cut 6 bases from V and 4 bases from J; bases unmatched to any gene: 6. This CDR3 is built from 15 residues. Germline values: CDR1 MDHEN, CDR2 SYDVKM. The CDR3 loop reads CASRIGQGRTGELFF. CDR3 coding DNA: TGTGCCAGCAGGATAGGACAGGGGCGCACCGGGGAGCTGTTTTTT.